Here is one TCR beta chain with its context. CDR3 size: 14 residues. Trimming cost V 2 bases and J 6 bases, with 11 bases left between them. CDR1 and CDR2 (germline): MDHEN, SYDVKM. Profiling relied on immunoSEQ multiplex PCR, and the TCRdb table lists in-frame clones only, not all of them. The table lists around 510,000 clones, roughly 79% of them singletons. The data derive from a study of shared clonotypes between healthy human individuals. The receptor was isolated from a woman aged 40 to 49 in good health. Some clones in this sample may be carry-over from other donors' samples. Material for sequencing was PBMCs. The chain links TRBV28 to TRBJ1-5; D remains unclear. In DNA, the CDR3 is TGTGCCAGCAGTTTAGTCGGTGTTACTCAGCCCCAGCATTTT. Its translation: CASSLVGVTQPQHF.